The clone carrying this T cell receptor (beta chain) occurred a few times. The V and J ends lost 5 bases and 5 bases respectively, with 6 bases between them. The germline V gene has CDR1 DFQATT and CDR2 SNEGSKA (reference sequence). The CDR3 has 11 amino acids. The data were taken from a study of siplizumab effects on memory and regulatory T cells. The repertoire was sequenced with immunoSEQ multiplex PCR; TCRdb's copy has only in-frame clones and lacks some. The sample holds tens of thousands of clones, around four fifths seen once. The sequencing sample was made of memory CD4+ T cells sorted from blood. V gene TRBV20-1 combines with J gene TRBJ1-4; a possible D gene is TRBD1 (6 bases). The clonotype originates from a human donor in good health. Here the CDR3 DNA reads TGCAGTGCTGACAGGAATGAAAAACTGTTTTTT. Its translation: CSADRNEKLFF.